The 9 T cell receptor beta chains listed next were all sequenced from one sample in a study of identical twins. TCRdb used MiXCR to reprocess the 5' RACE reads, holding one entry per CDR3 protein. Of roughly 710,000 distinct CDR3 sequences detected, roughly 6.2% appear once; the ten largest clones hold around 2%. Material for sequencing was naive T cells sorted from blood. These receptors were obtained from a man aged 18-30 years in good health.

This clonotype was seen repeatedly, ten times or more. The chain is built from TRBV20-1 and TRBJ2-5; 9 nucleotides line up with TRBD2. Germline V gene data show CDR1 as DFQATT and CDR2 as SNEGSKA (reference sequence). V trimming: 0 bases; J trimming: 3 bases; junction bases outside the gene matches: 8. CDR3 length equals 16 residues. For the CDR3, the DNA is TGCAGTGCTAGAGACCTCCGCGGGAGGGCCGAAGAGACCCAGTACTTC. It is translated as CSARDLRGRAEETQYF.

V gene TRBV7-9 combines with J gene TRBJ2-1; 7 bases are shared with TRBD2. The CDR3 consists of 15 residues. The germline V gene encodes CDR1 SEHNR and CDR2 FQNEAQ (reference sequence). The junction had 4 bases not matched to a gene; V was cut back by 4 bases and J by 1 base. This chain's CDR3 is CASSWSGESYNEQFF. The CDR3 nucleotides read TGTGCCAGCAGCTGGAGCGGGGAATCCTACAATGAGCAGTTCTTC.

This clonotype has a count of ten or more. V gene TRBV29-1 combines with J gene TRBJ2-3, with D possibly being TRBD2 (6 bases). The V end lost 4 bases, the J end lost 0 bases, and 11 bases lay between the germline ends. The CDR3 covers 14 residues. The germline V gene encodes CDR1 SQVTM and CDR2 ANQGSEA. CDR3 amino acids: CSVVPSASTDTQYF. The CDR3 DNA sequence: TGCAGCGTTGTCCCTAGCGCTAGCACAGATACGCAGTATTTT.

The rearrangement links TRBV5-6 to TRBJ2-4; maybe TRBD2 (6 bases). This CDR3 is built from 15 residues. V lost 4 bases and J lost 9, with 20 bases in between. The germline V gene has CDR1 SGHDT and CDR2 YYEEEE. The CDR3 nucleotides read TGTGCCAGCAGCGCCCCTGGCCAACTGGAGGGCATTCAGTACTTC. Its translation: CASSAPGQLEGIQYF.

The rearrangement joins TRBV2 to TRBJ2-7; D unresolved. V lost 4 bases to trimming and J lost 3 bases, with 10 bases between them. The germline CDR1 and CDR2 sequences are SNHLY and FYNNEI. The CDR3 has 13 amino acids. This chain's CDR3 is CASSGSVGYEQYV. The DNA for the CDR3 is TGTGCCAGCAGTGGATCGGTCGGCTACGAGCAGTACGTC.

This clonotype showed up many times. This rearrangement joins TRBV7-9 to TRBJ2-2, with 7 bases lining up with TRBD2. V was pared by 5 bases and J by 4 bases, with 7 bases of the junction left unmatched. This CDR3 contains 15 residues. The germline V gene has CDR1 SEHNR and CDR2 FQNEAQ (reference sequence). Here the CDR3 reads CASSTTAGATGELFF. The CDR3 bases are TGTGCCAGCAGCACAACTGCGGGAGCCACCGGGGAGCTGTTTTTT.

The chain has TRBV28 and TRBJ2-5, with D possibly matching TRBD1 (6 bases). Germline loops: CDR1 MDHEN, CDR2 SYDVKM. The germline V and J ends were trimmed by 5 bases and 4 bases, with 17 bases remaining between them. The CDR3 consists of 15 residues. The CDR3 loop reads CASSPLPTQGETQYF. The CDR3 region has the DNA TGTGCCAGCAGTCCACTACCAACACAGGGAGAGACCCAGTACTTC.

This clonotype has at least ten counts. The chain carries TRBV7-9 and TRBJ2-1; TRBD1 is a possible D gene (5 bases). Trimming took 1 base from V and 8 from J, leaving 12 bases between them. Germline loops: CDR1 SEHNR, CDR2 FQNEAQ (reference sequence). The CDR3 contains 14 residues. The CDR3 DNA is TGTGCCAGCAGCTTAGGCAGGGCTATACATGAGCAGTTCTTC. This codes for CASSLGRAIHEQFF.

The sample holds many counts of this clonotype. CDR3 amino acids: CASSETPTAKYGYTF. In DNA, the CDR3 is TGTGCCAGCAGCGAAACCCCGACAGCGAAGTATGGCTACACCTTC. The chain joins TRBV5-5 to TRBJ1-2; tentatively, D is TRBD1 (5 bases). This CDR3 contains 15 residues. CDR1 is SGHKS, CDR2 YYEKEE, per germline (reference sequence). Trimming removed 4 bases from V and 5 bases from J, with 18 bases in between.